A selection of T cell receptor beta chains follows, all from one sample in a study of T cells after yellow fever vaccination. TCRdb re-called the 5' RACE reads with MiXCR, one entry per CDR3 protein. The table has around 530,000 distinct CDR3 sequences, roughly 17% seen once; the top ten hold roughly a sixth. The sample in question was PBMCs, obtained less than 6 days after the first yellow fever vaccination. These receptors all stem from a man aged 18-30 years who received the YFV17D yellow fever vaccine. Both conserved end residues are part of each CDR3. Fields, in order: D gene, J gene, clone size, V gene, CDR3 DNA, CDR3 protein. A D gene is named only where the DNA matches it firmly. The size field is filled for only some rows; it gives once, few, many or a size class.

TRBD1,TRBJ2-7,.,TRBV5-1,TGCGCCAGCAGCTTCCAGGGGGCCAGCTACGAGCAGTACTTC,CASSFQGASYEQYF
.,TRBJ2-5,.,TRBV7-2,TGTGCCAGCAGCTTCGGATCGAAGTCGGGACCCCAGTACTTC,CASSFGSKSGPQYF
.,TRBJ2-5,few,TRBV5-1,TGCGCCAGCAGCTCCTTGTGGAGGCAAGAGACCCAGTACTTC,CASSSLWRQETQYF
.,TRBJ2-1,few,TRBV7-8,TGTGCCAGCAGCTTAGGGACAACCTACAATGAGCAGTTCTTC,CASSLGTTYNEQFF
TRBD1,TRBJ2-2,few,TRBV20-1,TGCAGTGCTAGAGGGACCCCAGGGACAGGGGTGATCGGGGAGCTGTTTTTT,CSARGTPGTGVIGELFF
.,TRBJ2-3,.,TRBV5-5,TGTGCCAGCAGGCGAGCGCCGGGACCGAACACAGATACGCAGTATTTT,CASRRAPGPNTDTQYF
.,TRBJ2-4,few,TRBV5-1,TGCGCCAGCAGCGCCGGGACGGACGTTCTCAAAAACATTCAGTACTTC,CASSAGTDVLKNIQYF
TRBD1,TRBJ2-1,.,TRBV29-1,TGCAGCGTTGGGGGGACAGGGTGGGAGGATCCCAATGAGCAGTTCTTC,CSVGGTGWEDPNEQFF
.,TRBJ1-5,few,TRBV4-1,TGCGCCAGCAGCCAGGGGGTTTCTCCCAATCAGCCCCAGCATTTT,CASSQGVSPNQPQHF
.,TRBJ1-1,.,TRBV5-1,TGCGCCAGCAGCTTGGATGGGGTCCCGAGGACTGAAGCTTTCTTT,CASSLDGVPRTEAFF
TRBD1,TRBJ1-1,few,TRBV4-1,TGCGCCAGCAGAGGGACAGGGGGGAGGGCTGAAGCTTTCTTT,CASRGTGGRAEAFF
TRBD1,TRBJ1-3,few,TRBV7-2,TGTGCCAGCAGCCCGGACAGGGGGACGTGGAACACCATATATTTT,CASSPDRGTWNTIYF
TRBD1,TRBJ2-3,.,TRBV5-1,TGCGCCAGCAGCTCCACCGGACAGGGAGCACTCACAGATACGCAGTATTTT,CASSSTGQGALTDTQYF
TRBD1,TRBJ1-1,many,TRBV5-1,TGCGCCAGCAGCTCACAGGGGGGTGGAACTGAAGCTTTCTTT,CASSSQGGGTEAFF
TRBD2,TRBJ2-1,.,TRBV7-9,TGTGCCAGCAGCGGAAACGAGCGGGGGCCCGACAATGAGCAGTTCTTC,CASSGNERGPDNEQFF
.,TRBJ2-5,.,TRBV5-4,TGTGCCAGCACCCGCCGTCCGGGTAAGGAAGAGACCCAGTACTTC,CASTRRPGKEETQYF
TRBD1,TRBJ2-3,.,TRBV9,TGTGCCAGCAACAGAGCCCGGGACAGGGGTCGGACAGATACGCAGTATTTT,CASNRARDRGRTDTQYF
.,TRBJ2-7,once,TRBV11-2,TGTGCCAGCAGCTTAGACGCCCTAACGATGTCCTACGAGCAGTACTTC,CASSLDALTMSYEQYF
.,TRBJ1-5,many,TRBV5-1,TGCGCCAGCAGCTTGGGGTCGGGACTCGGGCAGCCCCAGCATTTT,CASSLGSGLGQPQHF
.,TRBJ2-2,many,TRBV4-1,TGCGCCAGCAGCTTTAGCGCGAACACCGGGGAGCTGTTTTTT,CASSFSANTGELFF
.,TRBJ2-1,.,TRBV5-6,TGTGCCAGCAGTGACAGTTTATGGGGATATAACAATGAGCAGTTCTTC,CASSDSLWGYNNEQFF
.,TRBJ2-1,.,TRBV29-1,TGCAGCGTTGAATCAGGGCCCTCAGGCAATGAGCAGTTCTTC,CSVESGPSGNEQFF
TRBD2,TRBJ2-3,once,TRBV28,TGTGCCAGCGGACGGGGGGTGAGAGATACGCAGTATTTT,CASGRGVRDTQYF
.,TRBJ1-2,few,TRBV7-9,TGTGCCAGCAGCGCCCAGTTAATTAACTATGGCTACACCTTC,CASSAQLINYGYTF
.,TRBJ1-1,few,TRBV5-1,TGCGCCAGCAGCGCCAGGGGACACACTGAAGCTTTCTTT,CASSARGHTEAFF
.,TRBJ1-1,few,TRBV19,TGTGCCAGTAGTATAGATCGGGTGACCTTGAACACTGAAGCTTTCTTT,CASSIDRVTLNTEAFF
.,TRBJ2-3,few,TRBV27,TGTGCCAGCACTCGCGGTGGCCTGCAGTATTTT,CASTRGGLQYF
TRBD2,TRBJ2-5,.,TRBV4-1,TGCGCCAGCAGCCCCTCCCAACTAGCGGGGGTTACTGAGACCCAGTACTTC,CASSPSQLAGVTETQYF
TRBD1,TRBJ2-3,.,TRBV2,TGTGCCAGCAGACCTACAGGGGGCGCCGCAGATACGCAGTATTTT,CASRPTGGAADTQYF
.,TRBJ1-1,.,TRBV12-3/TRBV12-4,TGTGCCAGCAGTTTAGCGAGTCGGTGGGGAACAGTCGCTTTCTTT,CASSLASRWGTVAFF
.,TRBJ1-5,.,TRBV20-1,TGCAGTGCGAATCCTTCGCTTGGGGGGCTTGGTCAGCCCCAGCATTTT,CSANPSLGGLGQPQHF
.,TRBJ2-5,.,TRBV6-1,TGTGCCAGCAGTCCTTTTCGGCCGGGGGAGACCCAGTACTTC,CASSPFRPGETQYF
.,TRBJ1-1,.,TRBV11-2,TGTGCCAGCAGCTTAAGCCCGGTCTTGGGCAGGGAAGCTTTCTTT,CASSLSPVLGREAFF
.,TRBJ2-7,few,TRBV6-2/TRBV6-3,TGTGCCAGCAGTTACTCGAAGGACAACTCCTACGAGCAGTACTTC,CASSYSKDNSYEQYF
.,TRBJ2-1,few,TRBV13,TGTGCCAGCAGCTTAGAGAGCGTGGGGGGCCCTTACAATGAGCAGTTCTTC,CASSLESVGGPYNEQFF
TRBD1,TRBJ2-5,few,TRBV5-1,TGCGCCAGCAGCCGGGCCTCAGGGGGCGCCGAGACCCAGTACTTC,CASSRASGGAETQYF
.,TRBJ2-5,many,TRBV7-2,TGTGCCAGCAGCTTCGGGGGTAAAGAGACCCAGTACTTC,CASSFGGKETQYF
.,TRBJ1-1,few,TRBV7-6,TGTGCCAGCAGCTTAGCGCCCAGCCTGAACACTGAAGCTTTCTTT,CASSLAPSLNTEAFF
.,TRBJ1-4,.,TRBV9,TGTGCCAGCAGCGGCGAAATTGGGGAAAAACTGTTTTTT,CASSGEIGEKLFF
.,TRBJ2-3,.,TRBV20-1,TGCAGTGCTAGACGCGTACCAAACACAGATACGCAGTATTTT,CSARRVPNTDTQYF
TRBD2,TRBJ2-3,.,TRBV5-1,TGCGCCAGCAGTTCCCTAGCGGGGCAAGCAGATACGCAGTATTTT,CASSSLAGQADTQYF
.,TRBJ2-1,.,TRBV7-2,TGTGCCAGCAGCCCCTACCTAGGACGCCTGATCCACAATGAGCAGTTCTTC,CASSPYLGRLIHNEQFF
.,TRBJ1-6,.,TRBV25-1,TGTGCCAGCAGTTGGGGGACCAATAATTCACCCCTCCACTTT,CASSWGTNNSPLHF
.,TRBJ1-5,.,TRBV12-3/TRBV12-4,TGTGCCAGCAGCCCAGCCCTCAGGAACCAGCCCCAGCATTTT,CASSPALRNQPQHF
TRBD1,TRBJ2-3,few,TRBV7-3,TGTGCCAGCAGCCTTAGGGGGCGCGACGATACGCAGTATTTT,CASSLRGRDDTQYF
TRBD2,TRBJ2-5,.,TRBV2,TGTGCCAGCAGTGAAGTCCAGGGAGGGGAGACCCAGTACTTC,CASSEVQGGETQYF
.,TRBJ1-1,.,TRBV7-9,TGTGCCAGCAGTGCTTCCGACGGGAACACTGAAGCTTTCTTT,CASSASDGNTEAFF
.,TRBJ1-2,.,TRBV4-1,TGCGCCAGCAGCCAAGAGAGCGTGGACTATGGCTACACCTTC,CASSQESVDYGYTF
.,TRBJ2-6,few,TRBV7-6,TGTGCCAGCAGCCTACAGAGCTCTGGGGCCAACGTCCTGACTTTC,CASSLQSSGANVLTF
TRBD1,TRBJ1-5,few,TRBV9,TGTGCCAGCAGCGTAGGGGACAGGCAGCCCCAGCATTTT,CASSVGDRQPQHF
TRBD2,TRBJ2-5,many,TRBV9,TGTGCCAGCACCACCTCCGGGGGGGTCCAAGAGACCCAGTACTTC,CASTTSGGVQETQYF